The 22 T cell receptor beta chains presented below share a single source sample, sequenced in a study of blood T cell repertoires in COVID-19. Repertoires were generated with immunoSEQ multiplex PCR, while TCRdb's copy carries only in-frame clones and drops some. The table lists about 150,000 clones, approximately 80% of them singletons. Sequenced material: peripheral blood. All receptors come from a human donor with acute or convalescent COVID-19. The donor label of this sample is uncertain.

The J gene is TRBJ2-2, the V gene TRBV24-1; 7 bases line up with TRBD2. CDR1 KGHDR and CDR2 SFDVKD come from the germline V gene. The CDR3 sequence is 15 residues long. Trimming took 4 bases from V and 3 from J; bases not matched to a gene: 4. The CDR3 is CATSDSGLYTGELFF. For the CDR3, the DNA is TGTGCCACCAGTGACTCGGGACTATACACCGGGGAGCTGTTTTTT.

The chain links TRBV30 to TRBJ1-2; unclear D gene. V was cut by 0 bases and J by 2 bases, with 10 bases left in between. The CDR3 length is 14 residues. Germline lookup yields CDR1 GTSNPN and CDR2 SVGIG (reference sequence). The CDR3 loop is CAWSVSQVNYGYTF. The DNA of the CDR3 is TGTGCCTGGAGTGTATCTCAGGTCAACTATGGCTACACCTTC.

This chain joins TRBV6-1 and TRBJ1-5; possible D gene TRBD1, 5 bases. CDR1 is MNHNS and CDR2 is SASEGT in the germline V gene. CDR3 length equals 14 residues. V lost 2 bases and J 3 bases, leaving 8 bases between the germline ends. The CDR3 spells CASSERRDNQPQHF. CDR3 sequence (DNA): TGTGCCAGCAGTGAACGCAGGGACAATCAGCCCCAGCATTTT.

This clone came up once. The V gene is TRBV9, the J gene TRBJ1-6, with D uncertain. V shed 3 bases and J shed 5 bases, with 15 bases lying between them. CDR1 is SGDLS and CDR2 is YYNGEE in the germline V gene. The CDR3 contains 16 residues. The CDR3 loop is CASSDPESADNSPLHF. In DNA form, the CDR3 reads TGTGCCAGCAGCGACCCGGAGAGTGCGGATAATTCACCCCTCCACTTT.

This chain joins TRBV19 and TRBJ1-6; tentative D call: TRBD1 (6 bases). Germline CDR1 and CDR2: LNHDA and SQIVND (reference sequence). Trimming left V 3 bases short and J 0 bases short, with 12 bases between. This CDR3 comprises 17 residues. This CDR3 is CASSMRDTSSYNSPLHF. CDR3 sequence (DNA): TGTGCCAGTAGTATGAGGGACACGAGCTCCTATAATTCACCCCTCCACTTT.

This clone was counted between two and nine times. The rearrangement joins TRBV28 to TRBJ1-2; possibly TRBD1 for D (5 bases). CDR1 is MDHEN and CDR2 is SYDVKM in the germline V gene. The CDR3 has 15 amino acids. Between the trimmed V and J ends, which lost 7 bases and 4 bases, there was a span of 19 bases. The CDR3 DNA sequence: TGTGCCAGCACCCCTCAGGGCAGGGACTTCTATGGCTACACCTTC. Amino acid sequence: CASTPQGRDFYGYTF.

The chain joins TRBV5-1 to TRBJ1-2; D remains ambiguous. Germline assignment: CDR1 SGHRS and CDR2 YFSETQ. With 2 bases removed from V and 3 bases from J, the gap between germline ends came to 11 bases. This CDR3 has 14 residues. Here the CDR3 DNA reads TGCGCCAGCAGCTTCCTCGCCACGGACTATGGCTACACCTTC. It encodes CASSFLATDYGYTF.

The chain has TRBV6-4 and TRBJ1-1; D uncertain. Trimming took 0 bases from V and 11 from J, leaving 7 bases between them. In germline, CDR1 is MRHNA, CDR2 SNTAGT. There are 11 residues in the CDR3. CDR3 bases: TGTGCCAGCAGTGACTCAAGGCGGGCTTTCTTT. Amino acid sequence: CASSDSRRAFF.

A remark on this clone: Other nucleotide sequences in the sample specify the same CDR3. The chain has TRBV12-3 or TRBV12-4 and TRBJ1-3; D remains unclear. CDR3 length: 12 amino acids. The ends were cut back, 3 bases at V and 3 bases at J, with 3 bases in the middle. This CDR3 is CASSFGGNTIYF. Here the CDR3 DNA reads TGTGCCAGCAGTTTCGGTGGAAACACCATATATTTT.

This chain uses TRBV6-4 with TRBJ1-2; 9 bases are shared with TRBD1. Germline V gives CDR1 MRHNA, CDR2 SNTAGT. The CDR3 is 14 amino acids. J gave up 3 bases and V 7 bases, and 6 bases lay outside the gene matches. CDR3 residues: CASNPGQGYYGYTF. The CDR3 region has the DNA TGTGCCAGCAATCCGGGACAGGGATACTATGGCTACACCTTC.

This rearrangement joins TRBV10-3 to TRBJ1-5; 7 nucleotides line up with TRBD1. The V segment lost 0 bases and the J segment 7 bases; nucleotides outside the gene matches: 6. Germline lookup yields CDR1 ENHRY and CDR2 SYGVKD. CDR3 size: 15 residues. CDR3 sequence: CAISESKGGEQPQHF. The DNA of the CDR3 is TGTGCCATCAGTGAGTCGAAAGGGGGCGAGCAGCCCCAGCATTTT.

The J gene is TRBJ1-2, the V gene TRBV5-8, with no clear D. Germline V lookup: CDR1 SGHTS, CDR2 YDEGEE. V was clipped by 2 bases and J by 8 bases, with 13 bases between them. This CDR3 has 13 residues. The CDR3 DNA follows: TGTGCCAGCAGCTTCGTCCTAGCCGTCGGCTACACCTTC. Protein: CASSFVLAVGYTF.

The chain is built from TRBV4-2 and TRBJ2-1; TRBD2 matches 9 bases. CDR1 is LGHNA and CDR2 is YNFKEQ in the germline V gene. This CDR3 is built from 15 residues. J was trimmed by 5 bases and V by 1 base; bases with no gene match: 3. CDR3 amino acids: CASSQAERGDNEQFF. DNA for the CDR3: TGTGCCAGCAGCCAAGCGGAGCGGGGGGACAATGAGCAGTTCTTC.

The rearrangement joins TRBV2 to TRBJ1-5, with D possibly being TRBD1 (6 bases). Deletions cut 7 bases from V and 0 bases from J, with 7 bases between. The CDR3 is 13 amino acids. From germline, CDR1 is SNHLY and CDR2 FYNNEI. The CDR3 bases are TGTGCCAGCAACAGGGATAGCAATCAGCCCCAGCATTTT. Translating gives CASNRDSNQPQHF.

The chain couples TRBV10-2 to TRBJ1-5; D unresolved. The germline gives CDR1 WSHSY, CDR2 SAAADI. Deletions cut 5 bases from V and 4 bases from J, with 6 bases between. The length of the CDR3 is 12 residues. In nucleotides, the CDR3 is TGCGCCAGCAGTTTCAGTAATCAGCCCCAGCATTTT. It specifies CASSFSNQPQHF.

The V call is TRBV30, the J call TRBJ1-5; TRBD1 is a possible D gene (6 bases). CDR1 and CDR2 (germline): GTSNPN, SVGIG (reference sequence). Trimming shortened V by 0 bases and J by 7 bases, and 16 bases separated the two germline ends. The CDR3 is 15 amino acids. CDR3 region: CAWSVGWTAGQPQHF. The CDR3 bases are TGTGCCTGGAGTGTAGGATGGACAGCGGGGCAGCCCCAGCATTTT.

The chain recombines TRBV24-1 with TRBJ2-1; 8 bases align to TRBD1. CDR1 KGHDR and CDR2 SFDVKD come from the germline V gene. This CDR3 spans 15 amino acids. Trimming cost V 3 bases and J 7 bases; bases outside gene matches: 7. CDR3 bases: TGTGCCACCAGTGATCTGACAGGGGCCGGGAATGAGCAGTTCTTC. It yields the protein CATSDLTGAGNEQFF.

This chain uses TRBV9 with TRBJ1-6; D is ambiguous. The CDR3 is made up of 18 amino acids. The V end was cut by 3 bases, the J end by 0 bases, with 16 bases between. Germline values: CDR1 SGDLS, CDR2 YYNGEE. The CDR3 sequence is CASSADPPGSSYNSPLHF. DNA for the CDR3: TGTGCCAGCAGCGCGGACCCCCCTGGGAGCTCCTATAATTCACCCCTCCACTTT.

This chain uses TRBV19 with TRBJ1-3; D possibly corresponds to TRBD1 (5 bases). The germline V gene has CDR1 LNHDA and CDR2 SQIVND (reference sequence). The CDR3 covers 15 residues. V lost 2 bases to trimming and J lost 0 bases, with 8 bases between them. CDR3: CASSISRDSGNTIYF. The CDR3 DNA follows: TGTGCCAGTAGTATAAGCAGGGACTCTGGAAACACCATATATTTT.

The chain couples TRBV5-1 to TRBJ1-6, with TRBD1 as a possible D gene (5 bases). CDR1 and CDR2 (germline): SGHRS, YFSETQ. Trimming cost V 1 base and J 9 bases, with 14 bases left between them. This CDR3 has 15 residues. CDR3 DNA sequence: TGCGCCAGCAGCTTGAGGGAGGGGAGGGGTTCACCCCTCCACTTT. Encoded protein: CASSLREGRGSPLHF.

The table lists this clone with a few counts. The chain carries TRBV15 and TRBJ1-2, with TRBD1 identical over 12 bases. Germline loops: CDR1 LNHNV, CDR2 YYDKDF (reference sequence). After removal of 3 bases from V and 8 bases from J, the junction contained 4 bases not matched to a gene. CDR3 length: 14 amino acids. The chain's CDR3 is CATSSRDRGRGYTF. The CDR3 nucleotides are TGTGCCACCAGCAGCAGGGACAGGGGGCGAGGCTACACCTTC.

The chain employs TRBV24-1 and TRBJ1-1; unclear D gene. In germline, CDR1 is KGHDR, CDR2 SFDVKD. With 9 bases removed from V and 4 bases from J, the gap between germline ends came to 14 bases. The CDR3 extends over 13 amino acids. CDR3: CATESLAGTEAFF. The CDR3 DNA follows: TGTGCCACCGAGTCCTTGGCGGGCACTGAAGCTTTCTTT.